This T cell receptor (beta chain) comes out of a study of blood T cell repertoires in COVID-19. Background on the study: Sources were T cells, B-cell-depleted T cells, or PBMCs; the material itself was cDNA or gDNA.

The method was immunoSEQ multiplex PCR; TCRdb's version includes in-frame clones alone and lacks a portion of them. The sample holds hundreds of thousands of clones, under 90% seen once. This CDR3 has 16 amino acids. The V segment lost 2 bases and the J segment 6 bases; nucleotides outside the gene matches: 6. Germline CDR1 reads MRHNA; CDR2 reads SNTAGT. The chain is built from TRBV6-4 and TRBJ1-4; 10 nucleotides line up with TRBD1. This clonotype originated in a woman in her forties with active or convalescent COVID-19. Specimen: peripheral blood. The CDR3 is CASSDKLGQGDEKLFF. CDR3 nucleotide sequence: TGTGCCAGCAGTGACAAACTAGGACAGGGGGATGAAAAACTGTTTTTT.